A single sample gave rise to the 15 T cell receptor beta chains below, sequenced in a study of T cells in localized non-small cell lung cancer. The protocol was immunoSEQ multiplex PCR, while the TCRdb copy is restricted to in-frame clones and leaves out a portion. The data show tens of thousands of clones, with roughly 90% seen just once and 2% to 3% held by the top ten. Here the sequenced sample was peripheral blood, taken before any cancer treatment. Receptors were obtained from a female donor of 60 years or more with stage I squamous cell lung carcinoma.

The chain links TRBV4-3 to TRBJ2-1; 7 bases map to TRBD2. The length of the CDR3 is 16 residues. J gave up 4 bases and V 0 bases, and 6 bases lay outside the gene matches. CDR1 is LGHNA, CDR2 YSLEER, per germline. The CDR3 DNA sequence: TGCGCCAGCAGCCAAGATAGAGCGGGGATATACAATGAGCAGTTCTTC. Translation gives CASSQDRAGIYNEQFF.

This rearrangement joins TRBV25-1 to TRBJ2-1; D is perhaps TRBD2 (6 bases). Germline loops: CDR1 MGHDK, CDR2 SYGVNS. Trimming removed 7 bases from V and 7 bases from J, with 20 bases in between. The CDR3 covers 15 residues. The chain's CDR3 is CASTTGRAGWNEQFF. The CDR3 coding sequence is TGTGCCAGCACCACGGGGCGGGCGGGGTGGAATGAGCAGTTCTTC.

This clone has more than one count but fewer than ten. The chain has TRBV7-6 and TRBJ1-1, with D unclear. Germline lookup yields CDR1 SGHVS and CDR2 FNYEAQ. This CDR3 is built from 13 residues. V was shortened by 2 bases and J by 4 bases, with 8 bases between the two germline ends. The DNA for the CDR3 is TGTGCCAGCAGCTTACGGGGAGGCACTGAAGCTTTCTTT. Translation: CASSLRGGTEAFF.

The chain couples TRBV21-1 to TRBJ1-2. TRBV21-1 is a known pseudogene. CDR3 length: 13 residues. CDR3 in DNA: TGTGCCAGCAGCAAAGGCCTGGGCGGAGGCTACACCTTC. It specifies CASSKGLGGGYTF.

The sample holds one count of this clone. The V and J genes are TRBV28 and TRBJ2-3; 8 bases are shared with TRBD1. Germline-derived CDR1 and CDR2 are MDHEN and SYDVKM. The CDR3 has 15 amino acids. After removal of 11 bases from V and 0 bases from J, the junction contained 10 bases not matched to a gene. CDR3 DNA: TGTGCCCTCAACGGGGCAGGGGGCAGCACAGATACGCAGTATTTT. Amino acid sequence: CALNGAGGSTDTQYF. Based on the CDR3 plus reference TRBV28 and TRBJ2-3, the full variable domain is DVKVTQSSRYLVKRTGEKVFLECVQDMDHENMFWYRQDPGLGLRLIYFSYDVKMKEKGDIPEGYSVSREKKERFSLILESASTNQTSMYLCALNGAGGSTDTQYFGPGTRLTVL.

The J gene is TRBJ2-5, the V gene TRBV16, with TRBD2 matching over 8 bases. This CDR3 contains 15 residues. The V segment lost 2 bases and the J segment 5 bases; nucleotides outside the gene matches: 7. CDR1 and CDR2 from the germline V gene are KGHSY and FQNENV. The CDR3 DNA reads TGTGCCAGCAGCCAACCGGGACTAGTACGGGAGACCCAGTACTTC. Its protein product is CASSQPGLVRETQYF.

This rearrangement joins TRBV6-5 to TRBJ1-4; D may be TRBD1 (6 bases). Per germline, CDR1 MNHEY and CDR2 SVGAGI. Trimming cost V 2 bases and J 5 bases, with 12 bases left between them. The CDR3 extends over 15 amino acids. CDR3 amino acids: CASSYQGSPNEKLFF. The DNA of the CDR3 is TGTGCCAGCAGTTACCAGGGGTCCCCCAATGAAAAACTGTTTTTT.

V usage is TRBV30 and J usage is TRBJ2-3, with D perhaps TRBD1 (5 bases). The germline V gene has CDR1 GTSNPN and CDR2 SVGIG (reference sequence). Trimming cost V 4 bases and J 2 bases, with 7 bases left between them. This CDR3 region has 12 residues. CDR3 sequence (DNA): TGTGCCTGGACAGGGTCCACAGATACGCAGTATTTT. Its protein is CAWTGSTDTQYF.

V gene TRBV4-2 combines with J gene TRBJ2-3; TRBD2 matches 8 bases. V was pared by 3 bases and J by 0 bases, with 5 bases of the junction left unmatched. The CDR3 extends over 16 amino acids. Germline V CDR1 and CDR2: LGHNA, YNFKEQ. The CDR3: CASSQAGRGSTDTQYF. The DNA of the CDR3 is TGTGCCAGCAGCCAGGCCGGGAGGGGGAGCACAGATACGCAGTATTTT.

This sequence joins TRBV25-1 and TRBJ2-1, with 11 bases fitting TRBD2. The V and J ends lost 4 bases and 9 bases, in that order; junction bases with no gene match: 5. The CDR3 spans 14 residues. CDR1 is MGHDK, CDR2 SYGVNS, per germline. CDR3: CASSGLAGGGEQFF. The CDR3 nucleotides are TGTGCCAGCAGTGGTCTAGCGGGAGGTGGTGAGCAGTTCTTC.

The rearrangement links TRBV18 to TRBJ1-4, with 8 bases matching TRBD1. CDR1 and CDR2 from the germline V gene are KGHSH and LQKENI. V shed 1 base and J 2 bases; nucleotides not matched to a gene: 15. This CDR3 has 20 residues. This CDR3 is CASSPQPTGVRERTNEKLFF. The CDR3 DNA follows: TGTGCCAGCTCACCACAACCGACAGGGGTAAGGGAGAGGACTAATGAAAAACTGTTTTTT.

The CDR3 DNA reads TGTGCCAGCAGCTTCAGGGACGGTCTTAATGAAAAACTGTTTTTT. Its translation is CASSFRDGLNEKLFF. The gene calls are TRBV9 and TRBJ1-4, with a tentative D call TRBD1 (5 bases). Germline CDR1 and CDR2: SGDLS and YYNGEE. The CDR3 consists of 15 residues. Between the trimmed V and J ends, which lost 4 bases and 4 bases, there was a span of 14 bases.

The rearrangement joins TRBV9 to TRBJ2-2, with D possibly TRBD2 on 6 matching bases. CDR3 length equals 16 residues. Deletions cut 0 bases from V and 2 bases from J, with 11 bases between. Germline V lookup: CDR1 SGDLS, CDR2 YYNGEE. This chain's CDR3 is CASSVGVGGNTGELFF. The CDR3 nucleotides are TGTGCCAGCAGCGTAGGGGTCGGGGGTAACACCGGGGAGCTGTTTTTT.

V is TRBV7-8 and J is TRBJ2-1; 14 bases match TRBD2. CDR3 size: 16 residues. The germline V gene has CDR1 SGHVS and CDR2 FQNEAQ. The ends lost 3 bases at V and 4 bases at J; junction bases unmatched: 2. CDR3 amino acids: CASSFRLAGGYNEQFF. The CDR3 bases are TGTGCCAGCAGCTTTCGACTAGCGGGAGGGTACAATGAGCAGTTCTTC.

This rearrangement joins TRBV5-1 to TRBJ1-4; 9 nucleotides line up with TRBD1. CDR1 SGHRS and CDR2 YFSETQ come from the germline V gene. V shed 3 bases and J 6 bases; nucleotides not matched to a gene: 3. CDR3 size: 14 residues. The CDR3 reads CASSWGDRDEKLFF. CDR3 nucleotide sequence: TGCGCCAGCAGCTGGGGGGACAGGGATGAAAAACTGTTTTTT.